This entry concerns a single T cell receptor (beta chain). Which antigen it targets is not known. Qualities for individual bases were not recorded, and no much larger clone is one base off. In the prospective study, participants were about 18 to 95 years old, resided in about two dozen geographic areas of the United States, and were enrolled through a virtual design. In the prospective study, participants were assigned to cohorts based on the clinical history participants reported in a screening survey and a study questionnaire. In the prospective study, whole blood, serum and a nasopharyngeal or oropharyngeal swab were collected from each participant by mobile phlebotomists. Prospective study participants could optionally give additional blood draws and questionnaires over an approximately 2-month period. Blood samples from the prospective study were shipped frozen or at room temperature prior to DNA extraction.

The data are from a study of blood T cell repertoires in COVID-19 (dated by TCRdb to the early 2020s). In the study overall: The collaborator samples originated in the United States, Italy and Spain and spanned the acute and convalescent phases of COVID-19. The prospective study material was composed of cDNA or gDNA derived from T cells, B-cell-depleted T cells, or PBMCs. Deeply sampled blood TCRbeta repertoires from subjects exposed to, actively infected with, or recovered from COVID-19 were included in the dataset. A freely available public database, intended as a resource for researchers studying the immune response to SARS-CoV-2, is where the repertoires were released. The samples were drawn from the first 160 participants of the ongoing ImmuneRACE study and from more than 1,000 subjects provided by 6 global collaborators. The sample metadata nearly always contained a de-identified subject ID, COVID-19 status, age in years and sex. Where available, HLA class I and class II types were obtained from metadata supplied by the sample provider rather than from assay-based typing. Results and caveats for the whole study, not just this receptor: How much clinical and demographic metadata was included differed by source and by participant, and the metadata was provided uncurated.

The CDR1 and CDR2 encoded by the germline V gene are MNHEY and SVGAGI. V sheds 8 bases and J sheds 0 bases, leaving 10 bases between their ends. The CDR3 runs 14 amino acids, cysteine and phenylalanine included. This entry keeps only the CDR3 DNA: 42 bases, framed from base 1. TCRbeta CDR3 regions were amplified from genomic DNA by means of the immunoSEQ Assay, a bias-controlled multiplex PCR. For the original study's pipeline: The number of nucleated cells in each sample was estimated from the amplification of reference gene primers within the assay. To quantify the absolute abundance of each unique TCRbeta CDR3 rearrangement, sequence reads were collapsed and filtered. Productive Simpson clonality was computed per sample as the square root of Simpson's diversity index over productive rearrangements. The immuneACCESS repertoire file appears here via TCRdb, limited to in-frame rearrangements. These files lack a portion of the clones; in checked studies, under half of the deficit traces to unresolved V genes, and the cause of the others is not known. The V and J calls and the clone size are those of that table, but D and trimming were determined from the DNA. Across this sample there are approximately 240,000 clones, with about nine tenths seen only once. The top ten constitute about 6% of the sample.

The sequence was collected from a woman aged 30 to 39 with acute COVID-19. The sequencing sample was made of PBMCs or T cells enriched from blood (not recorded which). The rearranged segments are TRBV6-5 and TRBJ2-2; the D gene assignment is ambiguous. CDR3 reads: CASESRTNTGELFF. The bases are TGTGCCAGCGAATCCAGGACGAACACCGGGGAGCTGTTTTTT.